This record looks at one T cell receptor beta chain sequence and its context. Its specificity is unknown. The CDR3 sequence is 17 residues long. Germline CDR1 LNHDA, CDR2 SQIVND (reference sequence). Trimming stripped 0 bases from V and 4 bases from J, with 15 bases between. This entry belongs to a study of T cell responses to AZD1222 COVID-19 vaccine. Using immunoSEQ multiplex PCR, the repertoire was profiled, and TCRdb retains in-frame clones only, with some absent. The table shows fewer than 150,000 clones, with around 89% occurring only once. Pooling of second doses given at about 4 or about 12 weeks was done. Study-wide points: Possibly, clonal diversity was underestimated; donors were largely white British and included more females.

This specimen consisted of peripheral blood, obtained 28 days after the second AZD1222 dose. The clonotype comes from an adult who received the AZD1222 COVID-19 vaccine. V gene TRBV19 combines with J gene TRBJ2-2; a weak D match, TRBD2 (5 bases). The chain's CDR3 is CASSIEVELEGTGELFF. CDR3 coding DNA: TGTGCCAGTAGTATAGAGGTTGAACTCGAGGGCACCGGGGAGCTGTTTTTT.